This TCR beta chain derives from a study of cytomegalovirus exposure and HLA in healthy donors. The CDR3 loop spans 19 amino acids. Unmatched junction bases numbered 14, after V lost 3 bases and J lost 2 bases. Germline CDR1 is LNHDA and CDR2 is SQIVND (reference sequence). In the case of this clone: Its antigen is unidentified.

Both 60 Vbeta primers and 13 Jbeta primers went into the PCR. Sequencing used immunoSEQ multiplex PCR; TCRdb keeps in-frame clones, though not all of them. The sample holds under 85,000 clones, 79% seen once. General study findings and limits: Later analysis identified a missense DCLRE1C variant that was linked to TCR beta V- and J-gene trimming.

The chain is built from TRBV19 and TRBJ1-3, with 9 nucleotides matching TRBD1. The source material was PBMCs. This receptor was taken from a woman aged 40 to 50 in good health and CMV-seropositive. The CDR3 protein is CASSISGTGQGAAGNTIYF. DNA for the CDR3: TGTGCCAGTAGTATCTCCGGGACAGGGCAGGGAGCGGCTGGAAACACCATATATTTT. Combining the CDR3 with reference TRBV19 and TRBJ1-3 gives the whole variable domain DGGITQSPKYLFRKEGQNVTLSCEQNLNHDAMYWYRQDPGQGLRLIYYSQIVNDFQKGDIAEGYSVSREKKESFPLTVTSAQKNPTAFYLCASSISGTGQGAAGNTIYFGEGSWLTVV.